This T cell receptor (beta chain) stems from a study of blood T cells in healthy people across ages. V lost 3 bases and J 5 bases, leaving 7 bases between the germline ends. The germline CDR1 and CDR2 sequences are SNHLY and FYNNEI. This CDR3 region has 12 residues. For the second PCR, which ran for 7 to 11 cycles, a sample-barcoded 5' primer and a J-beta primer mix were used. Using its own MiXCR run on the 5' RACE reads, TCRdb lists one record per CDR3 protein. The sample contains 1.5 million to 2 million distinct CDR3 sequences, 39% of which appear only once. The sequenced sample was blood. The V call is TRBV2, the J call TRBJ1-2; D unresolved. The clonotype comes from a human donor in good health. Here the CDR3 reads CASSEEPYGYTF. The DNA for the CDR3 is TGTGCCAGCAGTGAGGAGCCTTATGGCTACACCTTC.